One and the same sample provided the 30 T cell receptor beta chains below, sequenced in a study of T cell responses to AZD1222 COVID-19 vaccine. Using immunoSEQ multiplex PCR, the repertoire was profiled, and TCRdb retains in-frame clones only, with some absent. The table records 100,000 to 150,000 clones, 75% to 85% of them present only once. The sequenced sample was peripheral blood, obtained 28 days after the second dose of the MenACWY control vaccine. These receptors came from an adult who received the MenACWY meningococcal vaccine as a control.

V and J are TRBV28 and TRBJ2-5, with TRBD2 matching 13 bases. V lost 6 bases, J lost 5 bases, and 6 bases stayed unmatched. Germline V gene sequence: CDR1 MDHEN, CDR2 SYDVKM. This CDR3 spans 15 amino acids. The CDR3 sequence: CASSLGLAGLETQYF. The CDR3 bases are TGTGCCAGCAGCTTGGGACTAGCGGGGTTGGAGACCCAGTACTTC.

The rearrangement uses TRBV19 and TRBJ2-7, with D uncertain. The CDR3 is 14 residues long. The V and J ends lost 5 bases and 0 bases respectively, with 11 bases between them. CDR1 and CDR2 from the germline V gene are LNHDA and SQIVND (reference sequence). The CDR3 is CASSEGPTSYEQYF. Here the CDR3 DNA reads TGTGCCAGTAGTGAAGGGCCGACCTCCTACGAGCAGTACTTC. The full variable domain, in which reference TRBV19 and TRBJ2-7 provide the parts outside the CDR3, is DGGITQSPKYLFRKEGQNVTLSCEQNLNHDAMYWYRQDPGQGLRLIYYSQIVNDFQKGDIAEGYSVSREKKESFPLTVTSAQKNPTAFYLCASSEGPTSYEQYFGPGTRLTVT.

This sequence joins TRBV7-8 and TRBJ1-5; maybe TRBD1 (6 bases). The CDR3 runs 16 residues. V was cut by 2 bases and J by 4 bases, with 15 bases left in between. In germline, CDR1 is SGHVS, CDR2 FQNEAQ. CDR3 sequence: CASSLILDRRNQPQHF. The DNA for the CDR3 is TGTGCCAGCAGCTTAATCCTAGACAGGAGGAATCAGCCCCAGCATTTT.

This clone came up once. The genes are TRBV6-5 and TRBJ1-2; D uncertain. Trimming removed 5 bases from V and 8 bases from J, with 15 bases in between. Germline V gene data show CDR1 as MNHEY and CDR2 as SVGAGI. This CDR3 is 13 amino acids long. Here the CDR3 reads CASSPGLLGGYTF. The CDR3, as DNA: TGTGCCAGCAGTCCTGGACTCCTCGGAGGCTACACCTTC.

The chain employs TRBV10-3 and TRBJ1-6; 8 nucleotides match TRBD1. V lost 6 bases to trimming and J lost 8 bases; unmatched junction nucleotides: 3. This CDR3 contains 13 residues. CDR1 and CDR2 (germline): ENHRY, SYGVKD. CDR3 DNA: TGTGCCATCAGCCCGACAGGGGATTCACCCCTCCACTTT. Translated, it gives CAISPTGDSPLHF.

V and J are TRBV6-2 or TRBV6-3 and TRBJ1-2, with D perhaps matching TRBD1 (5 bases). CDR3 length equals 17 residues. Germline V lookup: CDR1 MNHEY, CDR2 SVGEGT. V dropped 0 bases and J dropped 4 bases, with 18 bases sitting between them. CDR3 amino acids: CASSYSGHLRASYGYTF. The CDR3 nucleotides read TGTGCCAGCAGTTACTCCGGACATCTAAGGGCTTCCTATGGCTACACCTTC.

The chain has TRBV11-2 and TRBJ2-3, with a weak D call TRBD1 (6 bases). Trimming removed 0 bases at V and 4 bases at J, with 8 bases between. This CDR3 contains 14 residues. Germline V lookup: CDR1 SGHAT, CDR2 FQNNGV. The CDR3 region has the DNA TGTGCCAGCAGCTTAGATCGGACAGCAGATACGCAGTATTTT. Translation gives CASSLDRTADTQYF.

CDR3 sequence: CASSQSRRGGNQPQHF. CDR3 nucleotide sequence: TGCGCCAGCAGTCAATCGAGGCGGGGGGGCAATCAGCCCCAGCATTTT. The J gene is TRBJ1-5, the V gene TRBV23-1; perhaps TRBD1 as D (5 bases). TRBV23-1 has ORF status, its function being uncertain. The V and J ends lost 0 bases and 2 bases respectively, with 11 bases between them. This CDR3 comprises 16 residues.

The rearrangement joins TRBV7-9 to TRBJ2-7, with 11 positions matching TRBD1. Germline CDR1 and CDR2: SEHNR and FQNEAQ (reference sequence). The V and J ends lost 5 bases and 3 bases, in that order; junction bases with no gene match: 6. The CDR3 covers 15 residues. CDR3 DNA sequence: TGTGCCAGCAGCCCCAGGACAGGGGGCCTCTACGAGCAGTACTTC. It encodes CASSPRTGGLYEQYF.

The rearrangement joins TRBV4-1 to TRBJ1-2; a possible D gene is TRBD1 (5 bases). In germline, CDR1 is MGHRA, CDR2 YSYEKL. The CDR3 is made up of 15 amino acids. Between the trimmed V and J ends, which lost 2 bases and 7 bases, there was a span of 17 bases. The CDR3, as DNA: TGCGCCAGCAGCCAAACCGGGACCCAGGTCTTTGGCTACACCTTC. It translates to CASSQTGTQVFGYTF.

The rearrangement uses TRBV7-2 and TRBJ2-3; D perhaps matches TRBD1 (5 bases). The germline V and J ends were trimmed by 3 bases and 1 base, with 17 bases remaining between them. CDR3 length: 17 amino acids. In germline, CDR1 is SGHTA, CDR2 FQGNSA. CDR3: CASSLNPGRSGTDTQYF. CDR3 in DNA: TGTGCCAGCAGCTTGAACCCAGGGCGTTCGGGCACAGATACGCAGTATTTT.

V gene TRBV28 combines with J gene TRBJ2-5; 8 bases line up with TRBD2. CDR1 MDHEN and CDR2 SYDVKM come from the germline V gene. With 7 bases clipped from V and 4 bases from J, the junction kept 5 bases outside the gene matches. The CDR3 spans 13 residues. As DNA, the CDR3 is TGTGCCAGCACCCCGGCGGGGGGAGAGACCCAGTACTTC. Its translation is CASTPAGGETQYF.

As DNA, the CDR3 is TGTGCCAGCAGCTTAGGGCGCGGCGGACTCTACGAGCAGTACTTC. It codes for CASSLGRGGLYEQYF. The gene calls are TRBV7-8 and TRBJ2-7, with D perhaps TRBD2 (5 bases). V lost 1 base, J lost 3 bases, and 13 bases lay in between. CDR3 size: 15 residues. Germline CDR1 reads SGHVS; CDR2 reads FQNEAQ.

The genes are TRBV19 and TRBJ1-3; D remains ambiguous. The CDR3 has 18 amino acids. The germline CDR1 and CDR2 sequences are LNHDA and SQIVND (reference sequence). Trimming removed 2 bases at V and 2 bases at J, with 19 bases between. The CDR3 DNA reads TGTGCCAGTAGTATATCCCCCCGTGGGGTCAGAGCTGGAAACACCATATATTTT. It translates to CASSISPRGVRAGNTIYF.

The rearrangement joins TRBV3-1 (or the pseudogene TRBV3-2) to TRBJ2-1, with 12 bases aligning to TRBD2. This CDR3 region has 15 residues. V shed 1 base, J shed 5 bases, and the junction held 0 bases outside the gene matches. Germline CDR1 reads LGHDT; CDR2 reads YNNKEL (reference sequence). Here the CDR3 DNA reads TGTGCCAGCAGCCAAGGGACTAGCGGGAACAATGAGCAGTTCTTC. As protein: CASSQGTSGNNEQFF.

The chain links TRBV7-9 to TRBJ1-1, with D possibly TRBD1 on 5 matching bases. Trimming left V 4 bases short and J 0 bases short, with 15 bases between. This CDR3 is 16 amino acids long. Per germline, CDR1 SEHNR and CDR2 FQNEAQ (reference sequence). The CDR3 nucleotides read TGTGCCAGCAGCTACGGGCGGGACCGATTGAACACTGAAGCTTTCTTT. It codes for CASSYGRDRLNTEAFF.

The V and J genes are TRBV28 and TRBJ2-7; unclear D gene. The CDR3 totals 16 residues. Germline V gene lookup returns CDR1 MDHEN and CDR2 SYDVKM. Deletions cut 2 bases from V and 2 bases from J, with 16 bases between. CDR3 sequence: CASSLASSRFPYEQYF. The CDR3 region has the DNA TGTGCCAGCAGTTTAGCATCAAGTCGGTTCCCCTACGAGCAGTACTTC.

The chain employs TRBV30 and TRBJ2-3; tentative D call: TRBD2 (6 bases). Trimming left V 4 bases short and J 0 bases short, with 17 bases between. The CDR3 runs to 16 residues. The germline V gene has CDR1 GTSNPN and CDR2 SVGIG (reference sequence). CDR3: CAWKNRDFISTDTQYF. CDR3 DNA sequence: TGTGCCTGGAAAAATCGGGACTTTATTAGCACAGATACGCAGTATTTT.

The chain is built from TRBV14 and TRBJ2-2; 12 bases match TRBD1. Trimming took 1 base from V and 4 from J; bases not matched to a gene: 13. Germline V CDR1 and CDR2: SGHDN, FVKESK. The CDR3 runs to 20 residues. Written as DNA, the CDR3 is TGTGCCAGCAGCCAAGTGAACGGGACAGGGGGCCGTCGAGGCACCGGGGAGCTGTTTTTT. Amino acid sequence: CASSQVNGTGGRRGTGELFF.

The J gene is TRBJ2-1, the V gene TRBV10-3; D is unresolved. The ends were cut back, 4 bases at V and 7 bases at J, with 5 bases in the middle. Looked up from germline, CDR1 is ENHRY and CDR2 is SYGVKD. CDR3 length: 11 amino acids. CDR3 sequence reads: CAISAVNEQFF. CDR3 in DNA: TGTGCCATCAGTGCAGTTAATGAGCAGTTCTTC.

CDR3 nucleotides: TGTGCCAGCAGCACAAGCTCCTACAATGAGCAGTTCTTC. Translation: CASSTSSYNEQFF. The gene calls are TRBV12-3 or TRBV12-4 and TRBJ2-1; no definite D call. With 6 bases removed from V and 0 bases from J, the gap between germline ends came to 6 bases. This CDR3 region has 13 residues.

A few counts support this clone. At one end the junction does not follow the germline gene, possibly because of a read error. The chain couples TRBV7-7 to TRBJ2-7; TRBD2 is a possible D gene (5 bases). CDR3 length equals 13 residues. Germline lookup yields CDR1 SSHAT and CDR2 FNYEAQ (reference sequence). This CDR3 reads CASSLALAREQYF. As DNA, the CDR3 is TGTGCTAGCAGCTTAGCTCTAGCAAGAGAGCAGTACTTC.

The V gene is TRBV7-2, the J gene TRBJ2-4, with D uncertain. The CDR3 is 15 residues long. The V gene's germline CDR1 is SGHTA and CDR2 FQGNSA. V lost 8 bases to trimming and J lost 1 base, with 15 bases between them. The CDR3 DNA sequence: TGTGCCAGCTCCTACTCCTCCGGCGCCAAAAACATTCAGTACTTC. Amino acid sequence: CASSYSSGAKNIQYF.

This clone was seen once. The chain has TRBV19 and TRBJ1-2, with 10 nucleotides matching TRBD1. Trimming removed 3 bases from V and 3 bases from J; junction bases left unmatched: 13. In germline, CDR1 is LNHDA, CDR2 SQIVND (reference sequence). The length of the CDR3 is 18 residues. CDR3 region: CASSISLLPGQGYYGYTF. The DNA of the CDR3 is TGTGCCAGTAGTATCTCGCTACTCCCGGGACAGGGGTACTATGGCTACACCTTC. The full variable domain, in which reference TRBV19 and TRBJ1-2 provide the parts outside the CDR3, is DGGITQSPKYLFRKEGQNVTLSCEQNLNHDAMYWYRQDPGQGLRLIYYSQIVNDFQKGDIAEGYSVSREKKESFPLTVTSAQKNPTAFYLCASSISLLPGQGYYGYTFGSGTRLTVV.

This clone was seen only a few times. The J gene is TRBJ2-1, the V gene TRBV20-1, with 10 bases aligning to TRBD1. J gave up 11 bases and V 3 bases, and 7 bases lay outside the gene matches. Per germline, CDR1 DFQATT and CDR2 SNEGSKA (reference sequence). The CDR3 has 13 amino acids. CDR3 nucleotide sequence: TGCAGTGCTAGTGGGACAGGGGATAGTAAGCAGTTCTTC. Amino acid sequence: CSASGTGDSKQFF.

The rearrangement joins TRBV5-8 to TRBJ1-1; a possible D gene is TRBD1 (5 bases). The CDR3 extends over 15 amino acids. The V and J ends lost 4 bases and 7 bases respectively, with 20 bases between them. Per the germline V gene, CDR1 is SGHTS and CDR2 is YDEGEE. CDR3: CASSRGWGGLGEAFF. CDR3 in DNA: TGTGCCAGCAGCCGAGGTTGGGGGGGTTTAGGTGAAGCTTTCTTT.

J is TRBJ1-2 and V is TRBV19, with D hard to call. The CDR3 loop spans 14 amino acids. Germline CDR1 LNHDA, CDR2 SQIVND (reference sequence). V was pared by 0 bases and J by 5 bases, with 10 bases between. The CDR3 spells CASSIDLVLYGYTF. CDR3 sequence (DNA): TGTGCCAGTAGTATAGATTTGGTCCTTTATGGCTACACCTTC.

V is TRBV28 and J is TRBJ1-6; 7 bases align to TRBD1. The CDR3 sequence is 14 residues long. From germline, CDR1 is MDHEN and CDR2 SYDVKM. With V trimmed by 7 bases and J by 10 bases, 10 bases remained unmatched. The CDR3 loop reads CASTSTGRTSPLHF. The DNA of the CDR3 is TGTGCCAGCACCTCGACAGGGCGTACCTCACCCCTCCACTTT.

The J gene is TRBJ2-3, the V gene TRBV7-9; D gene ambiguous. The CDR3 has 12 residues. Looked up from germline, CDR1 is SEHNR and CDR2 is FQNEAQ (reference sequence). Trimming took off 3 bases at V and 4 bases at J, with 5 bases between the two ends. The CDR3 DNA is TGTGCCAGCAGCTTTGGGCCAGATACGCAGTATTTT. Its protein is CASSFGPDTQYF.

This chain links TRBV2 with TRBJ2-1; 9 nucleotides line up with TRBD1. From germline, CDR1 is SNHLY and CDR2 FYNNEI. V shed 7 bases, J shed 6 bases, and the junction held 4 bases outside the gene matches. This CDR3 spans 13 amino acids. The CDR3 here is CASTGQGTNEQFF. Here the CDR3 DNA reads TGTGCCAGCACGGGACAGGGTACCAATGAGCAGTTCTTC.